This record looks at one T cell receptor beta chain sequence and its context. Its antigen is unknown. No qualities accompany the bases; no much larger clone lies one base away. This sample was included in a study of OX40 agonist ivuxolimab in advanced cancers. At the level of the whole study: Ivuxolimab was an agonistic, fully human IgG2 monoclonal antibody directed against OX40 (CD134), a costimulatory receptor. Of the roughly 51 patients in dose escalation, 19 had hepatocellular carcinoma, some 15 had melanoma, 9 had renal cell carcinoma and 9 had head and neck cancer. Intravenous ivuxolimab was administered to patients every 2 weeks at six dose levels: 0.01, 0.1, 0.3, 1.5, 3 and 10 mg/kg. The paper describes the monotherapy dose-escalation part (N of about 52 patients) of the phase I trial of ivuxolimab. Partial responses occurred in three dose-escalation patients: two with cutaneous melanoma and one with hepatocellular carcinoma. Peripheral TCRbeta sequencing aimed to test whether ivuxolimab altered TCR sequence diversity and caused clonal T-cell expansion. In the dose-escalation cohort, approximately 83% of patients were male, and the mean age was 60 years with a range of roughly 23 to 90. Patients were allowed to have had prior anti-PD-1, anti-PD-L1 or anti-CTLA-4 therapy, and approximately 37% of the dose-escalation patients had been treated with checkpoint inhibitors. The paper as a whole reports these results and caveats: Low levels of normalized T-cell clonal expansion were also shown by some nonresponding patients. At doses from 0.1 to 3.0 mg/kg, clonal expansion was seen in both CD4+ and CD8+ blood T cells between baseline and week 6. In the 0.1-3.0 mg/kg groups, partial responders were among the patients with the lowest normalized peripheral clonal expansion, particularly in CD8+ T cells. After ivuxolimab, expanded clones were on average more numerous among CD8+ T cells than among CD4+ T cells. The antigen specificity of the clonally expanded peripheral T cells was not determined.

Genomic DNA was extracted from sorted cells for sequencing of the TCRbeta CDR3 region. TCRbeta CDR3 regions were sequenced using the immunoSEQ Assay. TCRdb provides this immuneACCESS table in a form limited to in-frame rearrangements. Some clones are lacking; in checked studies, under half of them reflect an unresolved V gene, and why the rest are absent is not known. The sample includes approximately 32,000 clones, with approximately 88% observed a single time. Roughly 58% of the sample rests with the top ten. The trial excluded patients who had a history of autoimmune disease or were on systemic immunosuppression. In every dose cohort, peripheral blood was drawn for TCR sequencing at baseline, cycle 4 day 1, and cycle 7 day 1. Samples were obtained from an open-label, multicenter, first-in-human phase I dose-escalation trial of ivuxolimab. Adults with locally advanced or metastatic melanoma, renal cell, hepatocellular, or head and neck squamous cell carcinoma were enrolled in the trial. Before TCR sequencing, CD4+ T cells and CD8+ T cells from peripheral blood were sorted into separate populations.

This sample comprised CD4+ or CD8+ T cells sorted from blood, obtained in a trial of the OX40 agonist ivuxolimab. The origin of this receptor is an adult with an advanced solid tumor such as melanoma, head and neck, liver or kidney cancer.

The CDR3 protein: CASSSPGTGAPSNTGELFF. The bases are TGTGCCAGTAGTAGTCCTGGGACAGGGGCCCCCTCGAACACCGGGGAGCTGTTTTTT. The chain couples TRBV19 to TRBJ2-2; TRBD1 matches 10 bases in the middle. From a lookup of the germline V gene (reference sequence), CDR1 and CDR2 are LNHDA and SQIVND. Compared with germline, V lacks 4 bases and J lacks 0 bases; bases without a gene match: 11. From its cysteine to its phenylalanine, the CDR3 spans 19 amino acids. Left in the record is the CDR3 DNA by itself, 57 bases read in frame from the first base.